This TCR beta chain is drawn from a study of Graves' ophthalmopathy and Graves' hyperthyroidism. About the study: Upon initial diagnosis and before any treatment, peripheral blood was collected. General study findings and limits: Thyroid clonotypes that were expanded above 0.001 frequency mostly also appeared in blood. Distinction of ophthalmopathy from stable hyperthyroidism by a 13-signature model reached approximately 90% sensitivity and roughly 81% specificity. With a specificity of roughly 72% and a sensitivity of about 70%, the model predicted ophthalmopathy progression.

Investigators amplified TCR beta CDR3 regions from RNA transcripts. The first round was an RT-PCR with HTBI primers, and the second round was a multiplex PCR. TCRdb re-analysed the multiplex PCR reads in MiXCR, keeping a single row per CDR3 protein. Of roughly 400,000 distinct CDR3 sequences in the sample, 15% to 17% are singletons; the top ten hold 5.5% to 8%. This CDR3 has 14 residues. Unmatched junction bases numbered 6, after V lost 3 bases and J lost 5 bases. This clonotype was recorded many times. Its antigen is not known. Source material: peripheral blood. The clonotype comes from a woman aged 18-30 years with stable Graves' hyperthyroidism. This sequence joins TRBV12-3 or TRBV12-4 and TRBJ2-7; 8 bases map to TRBD1. The CDR3 loop is CASSFRTGNDEQYF. The CDR3 region has the DNA TGTGCCAGCAGTTTTAGGACAGGGAACGACGAGCAGTACTTC.